These T cell receptor beta chains were read from a single sample in a study of cytomegalovirus exposure and HLA in healthy donors. Assay used: immunoSEQ multiplex PCR; TCRdb lists only in-frame clones, some missing. The sample has 150,000 to 200,000 clones; 80% are singletons. Sequenced input: PBMCs. The receptors were gathered from a middle-aged woman in good health and CMV-seronegative. CDR3s include the opening cysteine and the closing phenylalanine or tryptophan. The D gene is left open where the match is weak. Only some rows state a clone size, as once, few, many or a class for expanded clones.

J gene	clone size	D gene	V gene	CDR3 protein	CDR3 DNA
TRBJ2-3	-	-	TRBV6-5	CASSSQGGDTQYF	TGTGCCAGCAGTTCGCAGGGGGGAGATACGCAGTATTTT
TRBJ2-2	-	-	TRBV5-5	CASSLAQGGELFF	TGTGCCAGCAGCTTGGCCCAGGGCGGGGAGCTGTTTTTT
TRBJ1-1	-	-	TRBV5-1	CASSTGHSMNTEAFF	TGCGCCAGCAGCACCGGACATTCCATGAACACTGAAGCTTTCTTT
TRBJ1-1	once	-	TRBV7-9	CSSSLGQPNTEAFF	TGTTCCAGCAGCTTAGGACAGCCGAACACTGAAGCTTTCTTT
TRBJ2-5	-	-	TRBV12-5	CASGLNPPSQTRRETQYF	TGTGCTAGTGGTTTGAACCCACCTAGCCAGACTCGGCGGGAGACCCAGTACTTC
TRBJ1-1	-	-	TRBV19	CASRSQGLTNTEAFF	TGTGCCAGTAGAAGCCAGGGGCTAACAAACACTGAAGCTTTCTTT
TRBJ2-1	-	TRBD1	TRBV4-1	CASSQRHRDSYNEQFF	TGCGCCAGCAGCCAGAGACACCGGGACAGCTACAATGAGCAGTTCTTC
TRBJ2-5	-	-	TRBV9	CASSVGTTRGETQYF	TGTGCCAGCAGCGTAGGGACCACCCGAGGGGAGACCCAGTACTTC
TRBJ2-7	few	TRBD1	TRBV19	CASSMGGDRGSSGTIYEQYF	TGTGCCAGTAGTATGGGGGGGGACAGGGGTAGTAGCGGGACCATCTACGAGCAGTACTTC
TRBJ2-7	once	-	TRBV11-2	CASSLDGVESEQYF	TGTGCCAGCAGCTTAGACGGGGTTGAAAGCGAGCAGTACTTC
TRBJ1-1	-	TRBD1	TRBV5-6	CASSYDRGPTEAFF	TGTGCCAGCAGCTACGACAGGGGACCCACTGAAGCTTTCTTT
TRBJ2-3	-	TRBD2	TRBV6-5	CATHRGTNRTDTQYF	TGTGCCACCCACCGCGGGACTAACCGCACAGATACGCAGTATTTT
TRBJ1-6	-	TRBD1	TRBV18	CASSPTDRANSPLHF	TGTGCCAGCTCACCAACAGACAGGGCCAATTCACCCCTCCACTTT
TRBJ2-3	-	-	TRBV6-5	CASSPGTDTQYF	TGTGCCAGCAGCCCAGGGACAGATACGCAGTATTTT
TRBJ1-2	few	-	TRBV19	CASSIKNRVYGYTF	TGTGCCAGTAGTATAAAAAACAGGGTCTATGGCTACACCTTC
TRBJ2-3	-	TRBD2	TRBV13	CASSLEGLTSDTQYF	TGTGCCAGCAGCTTAGAGGGACTAACCTCAGATACGCAGTATTTT
TRBJ1-2	-	TRBD1	TRBV29-1	CSVDEGTGGSGYTF	TGCAGCGTTGATGAGGGAACAGGGGGAAGTGGCTACACCTTC